Below, 32 T cell receptor beta chains from the same sample are listed, as sequenced in a study of beta chain features in type 1 diabetes. All of the isolated RNA was reverse transcribed, so expressed TCRB transcripts were sequenced. Repertoires were generated with immunoSEQ multiplex PCR, while TCRdb's copy carries only in-frame clones and drops some. This table holds some 150,000 clones, about 8.7% found once. The sample comprised central memory CD4+ T cells from blood. Receptors originate from a man aged 18 to 35 in good health.

The J gene is TRBJ1-3, the V gene TRBV7-2; D call uncertain. With 2 bases removed from V and 4 bases from J, the gap between germline ends came to 12 bases. Germline V gene sequence: CDR1 SGHTA, CDR2 FQGNSA. This CDR3 contains 15 residues. The DNA of the CDR3 is TGTGCCAGCAGCTTAACAGCCACGGAAGGAAACACCATATATTTT. Translation gives CASSLTATEGNTIYF.

The chain is built from TRBV28 and TRBJ1-4, with D possibly TRBD1 on 5 matching bases. The CDR3 runs 15 residues. V dropped 8 bases and J dropped 8 bases, with 21 bases sitting between them. Germline assignment: CDR1 MDHEN and CDR2 SYDVKM. The CDR3 region has the DNA TGTGCCAGCTTTTACGGGGGAGGAGAGCGAGAAAAACTGTTTTTT. This gives the protein CASFYGGGEREKLFF.

This clone has ten or more counts. This chain connects TRBV4-3 to TRBJ2-3; TRBD2 aligns across 12 bases. V shed 4 bases and J 3 bases; nucleotides not matched to a gene: 2. Germline V gene data show CDR1 as LGHNA and CDR2 as YSLEER. The CDR3 runs to 15 residues. CDR3 loop: CASSPSGGATDTQYF. CDR3 nucleotide sequence: TGCGCCAGCAGCCCTAGCGGGGGGGCTACAGATACGCAGTATTTT.

In its sample, this clone was seen a few times. This chain uses TRBV4-3 with TRBJ2-7; 8 bases match TRBD2. The CDR3 is made up of 17 amino acids. Per germline, CDR1 LGHNA and CDR2 YSLEER. V lost 1 base to trimming and J lost 2 bases; unmatched junction nucleotides: 10. The CDR3 sequence is CASSQGLPAGETYEQYF. The CDR3, as DNA: TGCGCCAGCAGCCAAGGACTCCCAGCGGGGGAGACCTACGAGCAGTACTTC.

This chain joins TRBV6-5 and TRBJ2-6, with TRBD1 matching 7 bases. Germline V gene lookup returns CDR1 MNHEY and CDR2 SVGAGI. V was pared by 2 bases and J by 1 base, with 2 bases of the junction left unmatched. There are 16 residues in the CDR3. The CDR3 reads CASSYGTESGANVLTF. The CDR3 nucleotides are TGTGCCAGCAGTTACGGGACAGAATCTGGGGCCAACGTCCTGACTTTC.

This clone was observed a handful of times. The rearrangement joins TRBV7-2 to TRBJ1-6; 7 nucleotides line up with TRBD1. J lost 7 bases, V lost 5 bases, and 11 bases had no gene match. Germline V gene lookup returns CDR1 SGHTA and CDR2 FQGNSA. This CDR3 spans 16 amino acids. DNA of the CDR3: TGTGCCAGCAGCCTCATGACAGGGATCACAAATTCACCCCTCCACTTT. It translates to CASSLMTGITNSPLHF.

This clone was counted between two and nine times. V usage is TRBV9 and J usage is TRBJ1-2, with 10 bases aligning to TRBD1. Germline V gives CDR1 SGDLS, CDR2 YYNGEE. Trimming at V came to 4 bases and at J to 7 bases, leaving 7 bases not matched to a gene. This CDR3 has 14 residues. CDR3 sequence: CASSPGQGVSGYTF. The CDR3 DNA sequence: TGTGCCAGCAGCCCCGGACAGGGGGTAAGTGGCTACACCTTC.

V and J are TRBV5-4 and TRBJ2-5; TRBD1 might be the D (7 bases). The CDR3 is 14 residues long. Germline CDR1 reads SGHNT; CDR2 reads YYREEE (reference sequence). V lost 5 bases and J lost 1, with 12 bases in between. Here the CDR3 DNA reads TGTGCCAGCAGGCAGGGGGGCTCCCAAGAGACCCAGTACTTC. This sequence encodes CASRQGGSQETQYF.

The chain employs TRBV4-1 and TRBJ1-2; D is possibly TRBD1 (5 bases). Germline V gene lookup returns CDR1 MGHRA and CDR2 YSYEKL. V gave up 0 bases and J gave up 7 bases, with 9 bases separating them. The CDR3 is 13 residues long. CDR3 protein: CASSQDGGGGYTF. The CDR3, as DNA: TGCGCCAGCAGCCAAGATGGGGGGGGTGGCTACACCTTC.

Only a few counts were recorded for this clone. The V and J genes are TRBV7-2 and TRBJ2-7; weak D call: TRBD1 (6 bases). CDR3 length equals 16 residues. Germline loops: CDR1 SGHTA, CDR2 FQGNSA. V shed 1 base and J shed 6 bases, with 19 bases lying between them. The CDR3 DNA is TGTGCCAGCAGCTTAGGCCGATCCAGACAGGTAGCCGAGCAGTACTTC. It codes for CASSLGRSRQVAEQYF.

This clone was counted between two and nine times. Here the CDR3 DNA reads TGTGCCATCAGTGATCGGACAGGAACCGCCTACGAGCAGTACTTC. The encoded protein is CAISDRTGTAYEQYF. The V call is TRBV10-3, the J call TRBJ2-7, with 7 bases matching TRBD1. The germline gives CDR1 ENHRY, CDR2 SYGVKD. CDR3 length: 15 amino acids. With 3 bases clipped from V and 2 bases from J, the junction kept 7 bases outside the gene matches.

Ten or more counts support this clone. The V gene is TRBV7-9, the J gene TRBJ2-7, with TRBD2 as a possible D gene (5 bases). In germline, CDR1 is SEHNR, CDR2 FQNEAQ (reference sequence). CDR3 size: 13 residues. Trimming removed 1 base from V and 6 bases from J, with 10 bases in between. CDR3 coding DNA: TGTGCCAGCAGCTTAGTAGAAGGAGGCGAGCAGTACTTC. Its protein product is CASSLVEGGEQYF.

This clone was recorded a few times. The CDR3 here is CAWRGRGFGSNQPQHF. The CDR3 DNA sequence: TGTGCCTGGAGGGGCAGGGGTTTTGGAAGCAATCAGCCCCAGCATTTT. The chain combines TRBV30 with TRBJ1-5; D might be TRBD1 (6 bases). Germline values: CDR1 GTSNPN, CDR2 SVGIG (reference sequence). Trimming removed 3 bases at V and 1 base at J, with 16 bases between. The CDR3 has 16 residues. The whole variable domain, filled in from reference TRBV30 and TRBJ1-5, reads SQTIHQWPATLVQPVGSPLSLECTVEGTSNPNLYWYRQAAGRGLQLLFYSVGIGQISSEVPQNLSASRPQDRQFILSSKKLLLSDSGFYLCAWRGRGFGSNQPQHFGDGTRLSIL.

This clone was seen a few times. V and J are TRBV18 and TRBJ1-4; no clear D gene. The CDR3 totals 15 residues. Trimming took 3 bases from V and 0 from J, leaving 8 bases between them. Germline loops: CDR1 KGHSH, CDR2 LQKENI. This CDR3 is CASSPLYATNEKLFF. CDR3 DNA: TGTGCCAGCTCACCTCTATACGCAACTAATGAAAAACTGTTTTTT. Supplemented by reference TRBV18 and TRBJ1-4, the full variable domain reads NAGVMQNPRHLVRRRGQEARLRCSPMKGHSHVYWYRQLPEEGLKFMVYLQKENIIDESGMPKERFSAEFPKEGPSILRIQQVVRGDSAAYFCASSPLYATNEKLFFGSGTQLSVL.

The chain links TRBV6-6 to TRBJ1-3; TRBD1 matches at 7 bases. V lost 6 bases, J lost 3 bases, and 11 bases stayed unmatched. Germline lookup yields CDR1 MNHNY and CDR2 SVGAGI (reference sequence). This CDR3 region has 16 residues. CDR3 DNA sequence: TGTGCCAGCAGCAGGACCAAGGGACAGAGTGGAAACACCATATATTTT. Residues: CASSRTKGQSGNTIYF.

J is TRBJ2-5 and V is TRBV23-1; D is undetermined. Near its end, the DNA agrees better with TRBJ2-7, so the J call may be wrong. TRBV23-1 is noted as an ORF with a role that remains uncertain. CDR3 length equals 10 residues. The CDR3 coding sequence is TGCGCCAGCAGTCACTACGAGCAGTACTTC. Its protein product is CASSHYEQYF.

The chain has TRBV11-2 and TRBJ2-2; D is perhaps TRBD1 (7 bases). CDR1 is SGHAT and CDR2 is FQNNGV in the germline V gene. Trimming left V 7 bases short and J 8 bases short, with 23 bases between. The CDR3 is 16 amino acids. CDR3 sequence (DNA): TGTGCCAGCACTGTTACCAGGGGGGCAGTTGGAGGGGAGCTGTTTTTT. As protein: CASTVTRGAVGGELFF.

This clone was seen a few times. The V gene is TRBV7-2, the J gene TRBJ2-3, with 11 bases identical to TRBD2. Germline values: CDR1 SGHTA, CDR2 FQGNSA. Trimming took 5 bases from V and 8 from J; bases not matched to a gene: 9. The CDR3 has 15 amino acids. The DNA of the CDR3 is TGTGCCAGCAGCAACCTAGCGGGGGGTACGGGTACGCAGTATTTT. Translating gives CASSNLAGGTGTQYF.

This chain joins TRBV10-3 and TRBJ2-5; 13 bases align to TRBD2. This CDR3 contains 17 residues. Germline CDR1 and CDR2: ENHRY and SYGVKD. Trimming removed 3 bases from V and 3 bases from J; junction bases left unmatched: 7. CDR3 region: CAISERVTSGGKETQYF. The CDR3 region has the DNA TGTGCCATCAGTGAACGAGTGACTAGCGGGGGGAAAGAGACCCAGTACTTC.

The chain uses TRBV5-4 and TRBJ1-4; 7 nucleotides agree with TRBD1. The CDR3 contains 15 residues. Germline lookup yields CDR1 SGHNT and CDR2 YYREEE (reference sequence). Trimming at V came to 4 bases and at J to 4 bases, leaving 7 bases not matched to a gene. The CDR3 region is CASSLGGAGNEKLFF. CDR3 nucleotides: TGTGCCAGCAGCCTAGGGGGCGCGGGTAATGAAAAACTGTTTTTT.

In this sample, this clone turned up many times. The genes are TRBV4-2 and TRBJ2-7; D may be TRBD1 (5 bases). The ends were cut back, 3 bases at V and 0 bases at J, with 15 bases in the middle. The length of the CDR3 is 16 residues. Per the germline V gene, CDR1 is LGHNA and CDR2 is YNFKEQ. DNA for the CDR3: TGTGCCAGCAGCCAGGGGCGGTCACTGTACTCCTACGAGCAGTACTTC. It yields the protein CASSQGRSLYSYEQYF.

This clone occurred a few times. The rearrangement joins TRBV18 to TRBJ2-5; D possibly corresponds to TRBD1 (5 bases). The CDR3 extends over 12 amino acids. V dropped 4 bases and J dropped 5 bases, with 8 bases sitting between them. Germline CDR1 reads KGHSH; CDR2 reads LQKENI. The CDR3 loop is CASSQGIETQYF. The CDR3 nucleotides are TGTGCCAGCTCACAGGGGATTGAGACCCAGTACTTC.

CDR3 sequence: CASAFLRDSKETQYF. The CDR3 DNA follows: TGTGCCAGCGCCTTTTTGAGGGACAGTAAAGAGACCCAGTACTTC. V gene TRBV11-2 combines with J gene TRBJ2-5; 7 bases fit TRBD1. This CDR3 is 15 amino acids long. CDR1 and CDR2 from the germline V gene are SGHAT and FQNNGV. Trimming cost V 8 bases and J 3 bases; bases outside gene matches: 12.

There are a few counts of this clone. The chain is built from TRBV7-2 and TRBJ2-1, with TRBD2 matching over 8 bases. The CDR3 sequence is 19 residues long. Per the germline V gene, CDR1 is SGHTA and CDR2 is FQGNSA. V lost 4 bases and J lost 4; bases outside the gene matches: 18. For the CDR3, the DNA is TGTGCCAGCAGCTCCCCTGCGACGCGGGGGGCGAGACGATACAATGAGCAGTTCTTC. Its translation: CASSSPATRGARRYNEQFF.

The V gene is TRBV9, the J gene TRBJ1-3; 8 bases fit TRBD1. CDR1 is SGDLS and CDR2 is YYNGEE in the germline V gene. This CDR3 has 14 residues. The V and J ends lost 4 bases and 4 bases, in that order; junction bases with no gene match: 4. The CDR3 is CASSLDRAGNTIYF. CDR3 coding DNA: TGTGCCAGCAGCCTGGACAGGGCCGGAAACACCATATATTTT.

This clone appeared once. The gene calls are TRBV5-1 and TRBJ1-2; a possible D gene is TRBD1 (5 bases). CDR3 size: 14 residues. V was cut by 0 bases and J by 4 bases, with 10 bases left in between. Germline CDR1 reads SGHRS; CDR2 reads YFSETQ. The CDR3 spells CASSLAGDRYGYTF. For the CDR3, the DNA is TGCGCCAGCAGCTTGGCGGGGGACCGCTATGGCTACACCTTC. Full variable domain (missing parts from reference TRBV5-1 and TRBJ1-2): KAGVTQTPRYLIKTRGQQVTLSCSPISGHRSVSWYQQTPGQGLQFLFEYFSETQRNKGNFPGRFSGRQFSNSRSEMNVSTLELGDSALYLCASSLAGDRYGYTFGSGTRLTVV.

This chain uses TRBV11-3 with TRBJ2-2; no clear D. The CDR3 length is 15 residues. Germline V gives CDR1 SGHNT, CDR2 YENEEA. Trimming cost V 11 bases and J 3 bases, with 19 bases left between them. The DNA for the CDR3 is TGTGCCGGTTCAGGTCCTCGGCAGGACACCGGGGAGCTGTTTTTT. This sequence encodes CAGSGPRQDTGELFF.

This sequence joins TRBV6-5 and TRBJ1-2; the D gene is possibly TRBD1 (5 bases). The CDR3 length is 14 residues. Trimming pared 10 bases from V and 4 bases from J, leaving 19 bases between. Germline V gene sequence: CDR1 MNHEY, CDR2 SVGAGI. The CDR3: CATNIDRSAYGYTF. The CDR3 DNA sequence: TGTGCCACTAACATCGACAGATCGGCCTATGGCTACACCTTC.

The genes are TRBV6-1 and TRBJ2-7; tentative D call: TRBD1 (6 bases). The CDR3 loop spans 11 amino acids. Germline CDR1 is MNHNS and CDR2 is SASEGT. V was shortened by 6 bases and J by 7 bases, with 10 bases between the two germline ends. CDR3 loop: CASRIDREQYF. DNA for the CDR3: TGTGCCAGCAGAATCGACAGGGAGCAGTACTTC.

This clone has a handful of counts. The V gene is TRBV6-5, the J gene TRBJ1-2, with 10 bases aligning to TRBD1. This CDR3 spans 15 amino acids. With 6 bases clipped from V and 5 bases from J, the junction kept 9 bases outside the gene matches. The germline V gene has CDR1 MNHEY and CDR2 SVGAGI. The CDR3 DNA is TGTGCCAGCAGCCAAAGGGACAGGGGTCCTTATGGCTACACCTTC. The encoded protein is CASSQRDRGPYGYTF.

This clone has more than one count but fewer than ten. This chain uses TRBV6-5 with TRBJ1-5; 9 bases agree with TRBD1. The CDR3 length is 12 residues. Unmatched junction bases numbered 3, after V lost 7 bases and J lost 8 bases. CDR1 and CDR2 (germline): MNHEY, SVGAGI. This CDR3 reads CASKTGGEPQHF. CDR3 sequence (DNA): TGTGCCAGCAAGACAGGGGGGGAGCCCCAGCATTTT.

V and J are TRBV6-1 and TRBJ2-2, with D maybe TRBD2 (5 bases). The CDR3 runs 13 residues. The germline V gene encodes CDR1 MNHNS and CDR2 SASEGT. V shed 5 bases and J shed 7 bases, with 11 bases lying between them. The CDR3 DNA reads as TGTGCCAGCAGTTCCCGTCGGGACGGGGAGCTGTTTTTT. Translated: CASSSRRDGELFF.